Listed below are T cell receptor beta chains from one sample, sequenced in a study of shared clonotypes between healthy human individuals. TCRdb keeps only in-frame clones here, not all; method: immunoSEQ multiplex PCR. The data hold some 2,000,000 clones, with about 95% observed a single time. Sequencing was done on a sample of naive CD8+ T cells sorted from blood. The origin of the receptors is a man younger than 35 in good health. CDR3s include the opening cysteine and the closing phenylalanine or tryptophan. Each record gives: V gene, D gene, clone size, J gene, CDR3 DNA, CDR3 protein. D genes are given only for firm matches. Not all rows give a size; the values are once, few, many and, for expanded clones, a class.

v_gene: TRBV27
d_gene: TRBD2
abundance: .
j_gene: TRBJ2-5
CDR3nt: TGTGCCAGCAGTTTAACGACTAGCGGAACGTACCAAGAGACCCAGTACTTC
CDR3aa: CASSLTTSGTYQETQYF

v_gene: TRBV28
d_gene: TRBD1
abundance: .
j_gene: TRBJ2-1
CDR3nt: TGTGCCAGCAGCCAAACAGGGGTGAATGAGCAGTTCTTC
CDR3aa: CASSQTGVNEQFF

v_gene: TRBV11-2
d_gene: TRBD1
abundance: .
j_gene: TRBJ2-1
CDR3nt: TGTGCCAGCAGCCCCGCCCTAGGACAGGGCTCACGTATGCAGTTCTTC
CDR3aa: CASSPALGQGSRMQFF

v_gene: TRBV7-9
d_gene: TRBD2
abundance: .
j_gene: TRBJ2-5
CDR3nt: TGTGCCAGCAGCTTAGAAGGTAGCGGGGGGCCGCAGTACTTC
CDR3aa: CASSLEGSGGPQYF

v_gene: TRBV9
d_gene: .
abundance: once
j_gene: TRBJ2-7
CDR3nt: TGTGCCAGCAGCACGATGACGGAGGAGCAGTACTTC
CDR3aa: CASSTMTEEQYF

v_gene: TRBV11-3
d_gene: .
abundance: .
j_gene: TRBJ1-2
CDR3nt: TGTGCCAGCAGCTCCTTCCAGGGCTTGCGGGGCTACACCTTC
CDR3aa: CASSSFQGLRGYTF

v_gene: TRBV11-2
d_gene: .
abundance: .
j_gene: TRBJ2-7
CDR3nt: TGTGCCAGCAGCTTAATTACATTCGGCGAGCAGTACTTC
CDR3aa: CASSLITFGEQYF

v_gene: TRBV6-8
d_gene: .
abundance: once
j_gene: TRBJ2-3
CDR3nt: TGTGCCAGCAGTTCTGCAGCACGGGACAAGCCGAGGTGCACAGATACGCAGTATTTT
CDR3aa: CASSSAARDKPRCTDTQYF

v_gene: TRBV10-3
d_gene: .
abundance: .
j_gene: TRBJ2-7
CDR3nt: TGTGCCATCAGTGACTTGACAGGACCCTTGGGAAGGTTCTTC
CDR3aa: CAISDLTGPLGRFF

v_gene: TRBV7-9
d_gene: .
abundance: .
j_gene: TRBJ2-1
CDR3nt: TGTGCCAGCACCTTAACCGGGACGGAAAACAATGAGCAGTTCTTC
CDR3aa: CASTLTGTENNEQFF

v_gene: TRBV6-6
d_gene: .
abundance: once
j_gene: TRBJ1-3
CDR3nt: TGTGCCAGCACCTTAAGTGGTGGAAACACCATATATTTT
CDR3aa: CASTLSGGNTIYF

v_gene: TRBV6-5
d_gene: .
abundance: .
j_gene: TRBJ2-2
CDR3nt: TGTGCCAGCAGTTGGCAGGGCTCCGGGGAGCTGTTTTTT
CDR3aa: CASSWQGSGELFF

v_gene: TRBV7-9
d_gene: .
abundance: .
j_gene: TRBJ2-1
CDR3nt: TGTGCCAGCAGCTTCCCAGTAGACAATGAGCAGTTCTTC
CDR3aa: CASSFPVDNEQFF

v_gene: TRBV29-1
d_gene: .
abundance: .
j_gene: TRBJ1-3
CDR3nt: TGCAGCGTTGCCGGGACGGTGAGCTCTGGAAACACCATATATTTT
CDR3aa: CSVAGTVSSGNTIYF

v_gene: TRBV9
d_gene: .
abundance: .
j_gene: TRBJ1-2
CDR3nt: TGTGCCAGCAGCGACGCAAGTAACTATGGCTACACCTTC
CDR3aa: CASSDASNYGYTF

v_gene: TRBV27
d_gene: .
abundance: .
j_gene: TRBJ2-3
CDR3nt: TGTGCCAGCAGTACCACAGGGAGCACAGATACGCAGTATTTT
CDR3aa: CASSTTGSTDTQYF

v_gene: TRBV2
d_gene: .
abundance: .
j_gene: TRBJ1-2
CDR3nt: TGTGCCAGCAGTGAAGCGCCGGGGAACTATGGCTACACCTTC
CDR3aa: CASSEAPGNYGYTF

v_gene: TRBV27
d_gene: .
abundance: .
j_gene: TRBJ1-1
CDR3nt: TGTGCCAGCAGTTTTTTTGGTTCTGTAGCTGAAGCTTTCTTT
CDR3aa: CASSFFGSVAEAFF

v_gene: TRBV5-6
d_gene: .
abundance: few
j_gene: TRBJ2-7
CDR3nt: TGTGCCAGCAGCTTGGAAGGCTACGAGCAGTACTTC
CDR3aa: CASSLEGYEQYF

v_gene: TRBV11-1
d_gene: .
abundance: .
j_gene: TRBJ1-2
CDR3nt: .
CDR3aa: CASSFGPGQGEYGYTF

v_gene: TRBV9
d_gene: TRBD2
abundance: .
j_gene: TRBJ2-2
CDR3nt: TGTGCCAGCAGCGCGGGAGGTCCCGGGGAGCTGTTTTTT
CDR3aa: CASSAGGPGELFF

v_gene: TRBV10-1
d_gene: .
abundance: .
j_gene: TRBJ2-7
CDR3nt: TGCGCCAGCAGTGATGAGGGGCCGTACGAGCAGTACTTC
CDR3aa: CASSDEGPYEQYF

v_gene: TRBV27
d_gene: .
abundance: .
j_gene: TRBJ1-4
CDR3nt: TGTGCCAGCAGTTTACAGGGATGGGCTAATGAAAAACTGTTTTTT
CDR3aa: CASSLQGWANEKLFF

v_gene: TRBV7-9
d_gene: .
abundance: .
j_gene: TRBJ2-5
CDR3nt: TGTGCCAGCAGCTTAGACGGGCAGGGGGAGACCCAGTACTTC
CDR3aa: CASSLDGQGETQYF

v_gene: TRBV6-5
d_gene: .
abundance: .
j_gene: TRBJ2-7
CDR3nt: TGTGCCAGCAGCTTCTATACATCGGAGCAGTACTTC
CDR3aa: CASSFYTSEQYF

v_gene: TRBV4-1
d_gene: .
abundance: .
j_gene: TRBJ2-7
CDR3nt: TGCGCCAGCAGCCAAGAGAGGTCGGGTCTCTTTGGCGAGCAGTACTTC
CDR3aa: CASSQERSGLFGEQYF

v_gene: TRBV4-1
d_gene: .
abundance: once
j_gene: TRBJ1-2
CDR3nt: TGCGCCAGCAGCCAAATCGGGACTCGGTATGGCTACACCTTC
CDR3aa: CASSQIGTRYGYTF

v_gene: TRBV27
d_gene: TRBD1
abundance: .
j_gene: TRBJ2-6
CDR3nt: TGTGCCAGCAGACGGGACAGACCAAGCTCTGGGGCCAACGTCCTGACTTTC
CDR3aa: CASRRDRPSSGANVLTF

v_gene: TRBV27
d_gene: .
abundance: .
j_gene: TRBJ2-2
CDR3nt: TGTGCCAGCAGTCAGGTTTGGGCCCCCACTCCGGATAGAGTCGGGGAGCTGTTTTTT
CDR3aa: CASSQVWAPTPDRVGELFF

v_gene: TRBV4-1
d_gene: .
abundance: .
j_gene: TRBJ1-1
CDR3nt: TGCGCCAGCAGCCAAACCCCCCCACAGGGCGGACTAGAAGCTTTCTTT
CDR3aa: CASSQTPPQGGLEAFF

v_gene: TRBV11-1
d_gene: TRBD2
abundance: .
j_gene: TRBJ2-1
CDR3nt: TGTGCCAGCAGCTTGACTAGCGGGGGCTACAATGAGCAGTTCTTC
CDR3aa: CASSLTSGGYNEQFF

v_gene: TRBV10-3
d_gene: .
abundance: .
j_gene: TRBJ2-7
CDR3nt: TGTGCCATCAGTGACCAACAGTCCTACGAGCAGTACTTC
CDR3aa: CAISDQQSYEQYF

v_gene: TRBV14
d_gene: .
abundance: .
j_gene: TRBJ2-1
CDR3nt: TGTGCCAGCAGCCAATGGGGGGGCCCCTACAATGAGCAGTTCTTC
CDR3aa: CASSQWGGPYNEQFF

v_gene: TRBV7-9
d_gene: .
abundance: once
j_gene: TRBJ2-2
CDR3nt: TGTGCCAGCAGCGCCGGGACTGGGGAGCTGTTTTTT
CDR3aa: CASSAGTGELFF

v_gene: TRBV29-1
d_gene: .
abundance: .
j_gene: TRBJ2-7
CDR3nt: TGCAGCGTCGCGCAGGAATCCCCCGTCGAGCAGTACTTC
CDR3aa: CSVAQESPVEQYF

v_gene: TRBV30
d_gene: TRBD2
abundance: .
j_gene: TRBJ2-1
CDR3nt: TGTGCCTGGAGGGGAAAATTAGCGGGGGCCTCCTACAATGAGCAGTTCTTC
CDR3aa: CAWRGKLAGASYNEQFF

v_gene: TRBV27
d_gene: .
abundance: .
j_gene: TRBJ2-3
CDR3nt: TGTGCCAGCAGTCCGGCTAGCACAGATACGCAGTATTTT
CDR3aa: CASSPASTDTQYF

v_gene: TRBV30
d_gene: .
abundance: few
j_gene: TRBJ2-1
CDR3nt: TGTGCCTGGAGCCCCGACAATGAGCAGTTCTTC
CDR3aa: CAWSPDNEQFF

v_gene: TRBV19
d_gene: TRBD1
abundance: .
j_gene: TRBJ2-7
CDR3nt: TGTGCCAGTAGTATGGGACTGACAGGGGCCTACGAGCAGTACTTC
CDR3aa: CASSMGLTGAYEQYF

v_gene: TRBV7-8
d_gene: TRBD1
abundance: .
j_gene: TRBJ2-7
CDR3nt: TGTGCCAGCAACGACAGGGGGGTACTTTACGAGCAGTACTTC
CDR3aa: CASNDRGVLYEQYF

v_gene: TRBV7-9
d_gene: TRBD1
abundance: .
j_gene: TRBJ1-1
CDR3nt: TGTGCCAGCAGCTTAGCAGGGGACAGGGGTTGGACTGAAGCTTTCTTT
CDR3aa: CASSLAGDRGWTEAFF

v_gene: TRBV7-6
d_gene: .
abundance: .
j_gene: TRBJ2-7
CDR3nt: TGTGCCAGCAGCTTTGGATCCTACGAGCAGTACTTC
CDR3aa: CASSFGSYEQYF

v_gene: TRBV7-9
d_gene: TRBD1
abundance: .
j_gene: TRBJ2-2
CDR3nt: TGTGCCAGCAGCTCCTGGGACAGGGGGAACACCGGGGAGCTGTTTTTT
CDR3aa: CASSSWDRGNTGELFF

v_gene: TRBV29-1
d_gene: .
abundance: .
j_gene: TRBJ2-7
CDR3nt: TGCAGCGGTCACGAGCAGTACTTC
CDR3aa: CSGHEQYF

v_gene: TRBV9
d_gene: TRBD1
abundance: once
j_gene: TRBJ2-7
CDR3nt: TGTGCCAGCAGCGTAGCCCGGGACAGCTACGAGCAGTACTTC
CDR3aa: CASSVARDSYEQYF

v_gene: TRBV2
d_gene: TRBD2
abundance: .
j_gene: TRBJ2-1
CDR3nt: TGTGCCAGCAAAAGCGGGGCTTCCTACAATGAGCAGTTCTTC
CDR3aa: CASKSGASYNEQFF

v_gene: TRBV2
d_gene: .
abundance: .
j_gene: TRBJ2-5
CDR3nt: TGTGCCAGCTCTGGATATCAGGAGACCCAGTACTTC
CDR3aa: CASSGYQETQYF

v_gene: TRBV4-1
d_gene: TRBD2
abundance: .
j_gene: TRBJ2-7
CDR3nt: TGCGCCAGCAGCCAAGATCCTAGCGGAAGATACTCCTACGAGCAGTACTTC
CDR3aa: CASSQDPSGRYSYEQYF

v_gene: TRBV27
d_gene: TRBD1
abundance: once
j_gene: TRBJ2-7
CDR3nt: TGTGCCAGCAGTCCCTTGACAGGGCACGAGCAGTACTTC
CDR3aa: CASSPLTGHEQYF

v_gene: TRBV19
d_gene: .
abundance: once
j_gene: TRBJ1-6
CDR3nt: .
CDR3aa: CASSSGVGSPLHF

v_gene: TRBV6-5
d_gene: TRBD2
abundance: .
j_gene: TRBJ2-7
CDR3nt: TGTGCCAGCAGTTACGGCGGGAGCGCCGACGAGCAGTACTTC
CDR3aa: CASSYGGSADEQYF